Listed here is a single T cell receptor beta chain. Clones were sequenced by immunoSEQ multiplex PCR, and TCRdb holds only the in-frame ones, with some missing. The sample has hundreds of thousands of clones, approximately 86% seen once. The data were taken from a study of blood T cell repertoires in COVID-19. Study in general: Acute and convalescent COVID-19 samples came from the United States, Italy and Spain. T cells, B-cell-depleted T cells, or PBMCs provided the cDNA or gDNA that served as material.

CDR1 and CDR2 from the germline V gene are SGHRS and YFSETQ. The CDR3 is 14 amino acids. V gave up 3 bases and J gave up 8 bases; unmatched junction bases: 11. This chain connects TRBV5-1 to TRBJ2-7; 7 nucleotides match TRBD1. The origin of this receptor is a woman aged 30 to 39 with COVID-19, enrolled during active disease. Sequences were obtained from peripheral blood. CDR3 amino acids: CASSSTGSTGKQYF. The CDR3 DNA reads as TGCGCCAGCAGCTCGACAGGGAGTACAGGGAAGCAGTACTTC.